This is a list of T cell receptor beta chains from one sample in a study of shared clonotypes between healthy human individuals. Clones were read by immunoSEQ multiplex PCR, and TCRdb kept only the in-frame ones, dropping some. Of around 720,000 clones in the sample, 73% were seen once. Sequencing was done on a sample of memory CD4+ T cells sorted from blood. The receptors come from a woman between 25 and 40 years old in good health. The CDR3 runs from the conserved cysteine through the conserved F or W. The D gene is left open where the match is weak. Clone sizes are given selectively: once, few, many, or a class where the clone is expanded.

CDR3 DNA,CDR3 protein,J gene,clone size,CDR3 length,D gene,V gene
TGTGCCAGCAGCGCCGGGACGGTGGAGACCCAGTACTTC,CASSAGTVETQYF,TRBJ2-5,.,13,.,TRBV2
TGTGCCAGCAGTTTCCCGGGACAGGGGAACGAGCAGTACTTC,CASSFPGQGNEQYF,TRBJ2-7,.,14,TRBD1,TRBV6-5
TGTGCCAGCAGCTACCGGGTCGGTCTTTTGGACTATGGCTACACCTTC,CASSYRVGLLDYGYTF,TRBJ1-2,.,16,.,TRBV7-8
TGTGCCAGCAGCTTCTATGCGAGTGGAGAGACCCAGTACTTC,CASSFYASGETQYF,TRBJ2-5,.,14,.,TRBV5-4
TGTGCCAGCAGCCCAGCGGCCCTATCCTACAATGAGCAGTTCTTC,CASSPAALSYNEQFF,TRBJ2-1,.,15,.,TRBV7-2
TGTGCCAGCAGTGACCAAGCGGGAGCAGATACGCAGTATTTT,CASSDQAGADTQYF,TRBJ2-3,few,14,TRBD2,TRBV6-4
TGTGCCAGCAGTGAGAGGCAGGGCACCGACAATGAGCAGTTCTTC,CASSERQGTDNEQFF,TRBJ2-1,.,15,.,TRBV6-4
TGTGCCAGCAGCTTATTAGGCCGTTTCTCCTACGAGCAGTACTTC,CASSLLGRFSYEQYF,TRBJ2-7,few,15,.,TRBV7-7
TGTGCCAGCAGTGATTTAAGTACTAGCCGAGGGGAGCTGTTTTTT,CASSDLSTSRGELFF,TRBJ2-2,.,15,.,TRBV6-1
TGCAGCGTTGTGGAGAACTATGGCTACACCTTC,CSVVENYGYTF,TRBJ1-2,few,11,.,TRBV29-1
TGTGCCAGCAGCTTATGGATAGGGACCAGCACAGATACGCAGTATTTT,CASSLWIGTSTDTQYF,TRBJ2-3,.,16,.,TRBV7-2
TGTGCCAGCAGACCTAGGCCAGACAGGGGAGGCGGCTACACCTTC,CASRPRPDRGGGYTF,TRBJ1-2,.,15,TRBD1,TRBV6-4
TGTGCCAGCAGTGAATTAGTCTCTGGAAACACCATATATTTT,CASSELVSGNTIYF,TRBJ1-3,.,14,.,TRBV2
TGTGCCAGCAGCCAAGATCGCGAAAAACTGTTTTTT,CASSQDREKLFF,TRBJ1-4,many,12,.,TRBV4-2
TGTGCCAGCAGTTACGCTAGCGGGTTATCCTACGAGCAGTACTTC,CASSYASGLSYEQYF,TRBJ2-7,.,15,TRBD2,TRBV6-5
TGTGCCAGCAGTTACCTCCCTGAATTCTACGAGCAGTACTTC,CASSYLPEFYEQYF,TRBJ2-7,.,14,.,TRBV6-5
TGCGCCAGCAGTGAGTCGGAAGTAGCGGGAGGAGGCGAGCAGTTCTTC,CASSESEVAGGGEQFF,TRBJ2-1,.,16,TRBD2,TRBV10-1
TGCGCCAGCAGCCTCCGGACAGGTAGCACAGATACGCAGTATTTT,CASSLRTGSTDTQYF,TRBJ2-3,.,15,TRBD1,TRBV5-1
TGTGCCAGCAGTCCAAGACTAGGAGGACCCTACGAGCAGTACTTC,CASSPRLGGPYEQYF,TRBJ2-7,.,15,.,TRBV7-8
TGTGCCAGCCTTGTACAGCGGAACACTGAAGCTTTCTTT,CASLVQRNTEAFF,TRBJ1-1,few,13,.,TRBV7-2